The T cell receptor (beta chain) under discussion was sequenced for a study of cytomegalovirus exposure and HLA in healthy donors. Vbeta (60) and Jbeta (13) primers were used in the PCR. The data were produced by immunoSEQ multiplex PCR, yet TCRdb's version contains in-frame clones alone and is incomplete. This sample has 130,000 or so clones, with 82% found just once. The CDR3 sequence is 13 residues long. The V end lost 2 bases, the J end lost 0 bases, and 4 bases lay between the germline ends. The germline gives CDR1 SGHAT, CDR2 FQNNGV. The clonotype originates from a woman between 50 and 59 years old in good health and CMV-seropositive. The chain couples TRBV11-2 to TRBJ1-1; no firm D call. The sample comprised PBMCs. The CDR3 is CASSLTVNTEAFF. CDR3 coding DNA: TGTGCCAGCAGCTTAACAGTGAACACTGAAGCTTTCTTT.